The 6 T cell receptor beta chains listed next were all sequenced from one sample in a study of spatial heterogeneity in lung cancer. TCRdb reprocessed the 5' RACE reads with MiXCR, giving one entry per CDR3 protein. Among around 26,000 distinct CDR3 sequences listed, approximately 7.2% were seen once. Indicated time point: sample taken at primary tumor resection. Whole RNA obtained from tumor, nontumor lung or frozen PBMC underwent sequencing without sorting. Material: PBMCs, obtained at surgery. The source of these receptors is a male donor with early-stage non-small cell lung cancer.

This clonotype was counted ten times or more. The V gene is TRBV7-9, the J gene TRBJ1-5, with 10 bases matching TRBD1. CDR3 length: 16 residues. V was clipped by 5 bases and J by 3 bases; unmatched bases: 7. Per the germline V gene, CDR1 is SEHNR and CDR2 is FQNEAQ (reference sequence). Written as DNA, the CDR3 is TGTGCCAGCAGCAAAGCCGGGACAGGGGTCAATCAGCCCCAGCATTTT. Protein product: CASSKAGTGVNQPQHF.

This clonotype came up many times. The CDR3 region is CASSQVGQSSYEQYF. CDR3 sequence (DNA): TGCGCCAGCAGCCAAGTCGGACAGTCCTCCTACGAGCAGTACTTC. V is TRBV4-1 and J is TRBJ2-7; D is possibly TRBD1 (6 bases). The CDR3 totals 15 residues. Germline V gene lookup returns CDR1 MGHRA and CDR2 YSYEKL. The V end lost 1 base, the J end lost 0 bases, and 10 bases lay between the germline ends.

The V gene is TRBV27, the J gene TRBJ2-1, with D maybe TRBD2 (7 bases). The V gene lost 6 bases and the J gene lost 7 bases, with 16 bases spanning the gap. This CDR3 comprises 14 residues. From germline, CDR1 is MNHEY and CDR2 SMNVEV (reference sequence). CDR3 protein: CASRSWGGRNEQFF. The CDR3 nucleotides read TGTGCCAGCAGGTCCTGGGGGGGCAGGAATGAGCAGTTCTTC.

The gene calls are TRBV6-2 or TRBV6-3 and TRBJ2-1; TRBD2 is a possible D gene (5 bases). Looked up from germline, CDR1 is MNHEY and CDR2 is SVGEGT. The CDR3 consists of 14 residues. The germline V and J ends were trimmed by 6 bases and 7 bases, with 16 bases remaining between them. As DNA, the CDR3 is TGTGCCAGCAGAAACTGGGTTGAGGGTAATGAGCAGTTCTTC. Translated, it gives CASRNWVEGNEQFF.

This clonotype appeared once. The CDR3 sequence is CASSLRGEQYF. The DNA of the CDR3 is TGTGCCAGCAGCTTACGGGGCGAGCAGTACTTC. J is TRBJ2-7 and V is TRBV11-2; D is perhaps TRBD2 (5 bases). The CDR3 is made up of 11 amino acids. V shed 2 bases and J shed 6 bases, with 5 bases lying between them. Germline V gene sequence: CDR1 SGHAT, CDR2 FQNNGV.

This clonotype was recorded many times. The chain links TRBV29-1 to TRBJ2-1; D is unclear. CDR3 length: 12 residues. V was trimmed by 6 bases and J by 6 bases, leaving 12 bases between them. Germline V gene lookup returns CDR1 SQVTM and CDR2 ANQGSEA. CDR3 DNA: TGCAGCGTATTTGTCATCTCCAATGAGCAGTTCTTC. It translates to CSVFVISNEQFF.